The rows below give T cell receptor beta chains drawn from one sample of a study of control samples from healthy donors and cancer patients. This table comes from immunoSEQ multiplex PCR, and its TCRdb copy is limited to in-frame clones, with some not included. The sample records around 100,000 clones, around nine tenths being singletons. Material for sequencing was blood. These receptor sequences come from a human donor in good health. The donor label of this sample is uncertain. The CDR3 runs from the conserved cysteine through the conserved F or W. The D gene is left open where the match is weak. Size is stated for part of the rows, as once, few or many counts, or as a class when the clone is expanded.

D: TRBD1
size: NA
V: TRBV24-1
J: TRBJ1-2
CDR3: CATSGQGYDGYTF
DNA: TGTGCCACCAGTGGACAGGGGTATGATGGCTACACCTTC

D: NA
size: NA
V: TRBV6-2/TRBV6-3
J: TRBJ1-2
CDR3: CASSSRVRLGANYGYTF
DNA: TGTGCCAGCAGTTCCCGAGTCCGGTTAGGGGCTAACTATGGCTACACCTTC

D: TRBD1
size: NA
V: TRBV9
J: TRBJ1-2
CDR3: CASSPRIGIGTGSYGYTF
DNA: TGTGCCAGCAGCCCCCGAATCGGGATTGGGACAGGGTCGTATGGCTACACCTTC

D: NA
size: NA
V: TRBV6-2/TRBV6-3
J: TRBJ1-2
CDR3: CASSYRAPYRVGYTF
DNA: TGTGCCAGCAGTTACCGGGCGCCCTACAGGGTTGGCTACACCTTC

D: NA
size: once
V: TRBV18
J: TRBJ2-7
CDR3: CASSPQERYEQYF
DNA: TGTGCCAGCTCACCACAAGAGCGGTACGAGCAGTACTTC

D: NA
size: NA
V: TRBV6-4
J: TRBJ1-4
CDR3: CASSDSKLWCPGLANEKLFF
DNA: TGTGCCAGCAGTGACTCGAAGCTCTGGTGTCCGGGTCTGGCTAATGAAAAACTGTTTTTT

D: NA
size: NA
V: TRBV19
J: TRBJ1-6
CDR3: CASRVTGDNSPLHF
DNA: TGTGCCAGTAGAGTTACAGGTGATAATTCACCCCTCCACTTT

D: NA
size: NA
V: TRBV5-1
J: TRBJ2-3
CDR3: CASSLAWGTDTQYF
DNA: TGCGCCAGCAGCTTGGCCTGGGGCACAGATACGCAGTATTTT

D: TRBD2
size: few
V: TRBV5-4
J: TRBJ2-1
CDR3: CASSKTSGGEGEQFF
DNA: TGTGCCAGCAGCAAGACTAGCGGGGGGGAGGGTGAGCAGTTCTTC

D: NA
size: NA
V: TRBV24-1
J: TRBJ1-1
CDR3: CATRKGVSTEAFF
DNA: TGTGCCACGAGGAAGGGGGTAAGCACTGAAGCTTTCTTT

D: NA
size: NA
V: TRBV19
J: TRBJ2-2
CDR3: CASNPGSLGTGELFF
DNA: TGTGCCAGTAATCCCGGGTCCCTGGGGACCGGGGAGCTGTTTTTT

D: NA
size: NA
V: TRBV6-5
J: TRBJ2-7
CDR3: CASTSGHGEQYF
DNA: TGTGCCAGCACCTCCGGGCATGGTGAGCAGTACTTC

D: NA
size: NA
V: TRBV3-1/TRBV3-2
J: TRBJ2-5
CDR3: CASSQVSAVGETQYF
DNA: TGTGCCAGCAGCCAAGTGTCGGCGGTAGGAGAGACCCAGTACTTC

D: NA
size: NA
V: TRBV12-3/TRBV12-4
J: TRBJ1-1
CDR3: CASSLQGSTEAFF
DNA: TGTGCCAGCAGTTTACAGGGATCTACTGAAGCTTTCTTT

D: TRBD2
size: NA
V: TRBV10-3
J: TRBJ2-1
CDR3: CAISESGSGGFF
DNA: TGTGCCATCAGTGAGTCAGGTAGCGGGGGCTTCTTC

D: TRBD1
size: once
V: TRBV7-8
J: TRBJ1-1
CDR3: CASSFALEPGGTEAFF
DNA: TGTGCCAGCAGCTTTGCACTTGAACCAGGGGGCACTGAAGCTTTCTTT